These 10 T cell receptor beta chains share one sample of origin, sequenced in a study of T cells in Graves' hyperthyroidism and ophthalmopathy. Amplified TCR beta CDR3 regions came from RNA transcripts. The HTBI primer set served for first-round RT-PCR of the TCR CDR3. TCRdb reprocessed the multiplex PCR reads with MiXCR, giving one entry per CDR3 protein. The sample contains about 840,000 distinct CDR3 sequences, more than 30% of which appear only once. Source material: blood. The receptors derive from a man between 18 and 35 years old with Graves' hyperthyroidism.

This clonotype was observed a single time. This is likely a read error, given that the CDR3 carries no conserved phenylalanine or tryptophan at its end. The DNA is left out, because the CDR3 cannot be placed on it with certainty; the CDR3 is given as TCRdb lists it. The chain has TRBV7-8 and TRBJ1-6. Looked up from germline, CDR1 is SGHVS and CDR2 is FQNEAQ. The CDR3 has 8 amino acids, counting both end residues. The CDR3 sequence: CASSAQTR.

This chain connects TRBV6-6 to TRBJ2-7, with D possibly TRBD2 on 5 matching bases. The V and J ends lost 7 bases and 2 bases respectively, with 12 bases between them. This CDR3 is built from 13 residues. Germline lookup yields CDR1 MNHNY and CDR2 SVGAGI (reference sequence). CDR3 bases: TGTGCCAGCAAGATTGGACTGGCCTACGAGCAGTACTTC. This translates into CASKIGLAYEQYF.

The chain uses TRBV15 and TRBJ1-5, with a tentative D call TRBD1 (6 bases). Trimming took off 7 bases at V and 7 bases at J, with 17 bases between the two ends. Germline V CDR1 and CDR2: LNHNV, YYDKDF (reference sequence). CDR3 length equals 14 residues. Here the CDR3 DNA reads TGTGCCACCATGAGAGATCGAGGGGGACAGCCCCAGCATTTT. Encoded protein: CATMRDRGGQPQHF.

The rearrangement links TRBV20-1 to TRBJ1-1, with TRBD1 matching over 7 bases. This CDR3 spans 14 amino acids. Looked up from germline, CDR1 is DFQATT and CDR2 is SNEGSKA (reference sequence). Trimming cost V 6 bases and J 1 base; bases outside gene matches: 8. CDR3 nucleotide sequence: TGCAGTGCGGATTTGACAGGGACGAACACTGAAGCTTTCTTT. Amino acids: CSADLTGTNTEAFF.

J is TRBJ2-7 and V is TRBV11-2; 7 nucleotides line up with TRBD1. The V segment lost 10 bases and the J segment 6 bases; nucleotides outside the gene matches: 9. Germline V gives CDR1 SGHAT, CDR2 FQNNGV. The CDR3 loop spans 12 amino acids. CDR3 region: CATGTAPLEQYF. The CDR3 region has the DNA TGTGCCACCGGGACAGCACCCCTCGAGCAGTACTTC.

This clonotype has a handful of counts. The chain combines TRBV9 with TRBJ1-1, with a tentative D call TRBD1 (5 bases). CDR3 length: 15 residues. Germline assignment: CDR1 SGDLS and CDR2 YYNGEE. Trimming took off 0 bases at V and 3 bases at J, with 12 bases between the two ends. In DNA form, the CDR3 reads TGTGCCAGCAGCGTAGTGACGGGGGGATACACTGAAGCTTTCTTT. Translated: CASSVVTGGYTEAFF.

This sequence joins TRBV19 and TRBJ1-1, with D tentatively TRBD1 (5 bases). Germline V gene data show CDR1 as LNHDA and CDR2 as SQIVND (reference sequence). This CDR3 has 13 amino acids. Deletions cut 10 bases from V and 4 bases from J, with 16 bases between. DNA for the CDR3: TGTGCCACCGACCTGGGGGGTCCCACTGAAGCTTTCTTT. Residues: CATDLGGPTEAFF.

The gene calls are TRBV9 and TRBJ1-2; the D gene is possibly TRBD1 (5 bases). CDR1 is SGDLS and CDR2 is YYNGEE in the germline V gene. The CDR3 is 14 amino acids. Trimming left V 0 bases short and J 7 bases short, with 13 bases between. Here the CDR3 reads CASSVGEQDGGYTF. The CDR3 DNA reads TGTGCCAGCAGCGTAGGAGAACAGGATGGTGGCTACACCTTC. Full variable domain (rest looked up from reference TRBV9 and TRBJ1-2): DSGVTQTPKHLITATGQRVTLRCSPRSGDLSVYWYQQSLDQGLQFLIQYYNGEERAKGNILERFSAQQFPDLHSELNLSSLELGDSALYFCASSVGEQDGGYTFGSGTRLTVV.

Details on this clonotype: A read error may explain this, as a much larger clone is one base away. The chain joins TRBV10-3 to TRBJ1-5; TRBD1 is a possible D gene (5 bases). The CDR3 runs to 14 residues. The germline gives CDR1 ENHRY, CDR2 SYGVKD. V was cut by 10 bases and J by 3 bases, with 16 bases left in between. This CDR3 reads CANRLGADNQPQHF. The CDR3 nucleotides are TGTGCCAACAGGCTCGGGGCAGACAATCAGCCCCAGCATTTT.

The V gene is TRBV11-2, the J gene TRBJ2-7, with D possibly TRBD2 on 7 matching bases. CDR1 and CDR2 from the germline V gene are SGHAT and FQNNGV. The CDR3 loop spans 15 amino acids. V lost 2 bases, J lost 7 bases, and 18 bases lay in between. CDR3 sequence (DNA): TGTGCCAGCAGCTTATGGTCTGGCGGGGGCTGGGAGCAGTACTTC. Translated, it gives CASSLWSGGGWEQYF. Supplemented by reference TRBV11-2 and TRBJ2-7, the full variable domain reads EAGVAQSPRYKIIEKRQSVAFWCNPISGHATLYWYQQILGQGPKLLIQFQNNGVVDDSQLPKDRFSAERLKGVDSTLKIQPAKLEDSAVYLCASSLWSGGGWEQYFGPGTRLTVT.